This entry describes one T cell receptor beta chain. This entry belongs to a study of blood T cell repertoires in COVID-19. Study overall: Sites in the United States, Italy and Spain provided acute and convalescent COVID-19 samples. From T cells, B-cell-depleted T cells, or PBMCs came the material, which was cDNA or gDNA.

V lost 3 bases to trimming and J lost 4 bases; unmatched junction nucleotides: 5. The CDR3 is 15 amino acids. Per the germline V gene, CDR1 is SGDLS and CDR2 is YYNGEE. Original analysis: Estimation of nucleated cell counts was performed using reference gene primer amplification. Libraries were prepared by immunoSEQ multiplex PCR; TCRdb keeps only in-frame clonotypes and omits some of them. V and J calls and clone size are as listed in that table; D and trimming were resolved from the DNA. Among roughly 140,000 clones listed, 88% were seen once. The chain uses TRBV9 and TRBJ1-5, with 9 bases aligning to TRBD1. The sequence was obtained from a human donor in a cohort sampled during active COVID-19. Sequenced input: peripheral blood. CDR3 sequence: CASSADRGVNQPQHF. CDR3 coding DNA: TGTGCCAGCAGCGCGGACAGGGGCGTAAATCAGCCCCAGCATTTT.